This T cell receptor (beta chain) was identified during a study of blood T cell repertoires in COVID-19. Study-level information: Nucleic acid was either cDNA or gDNA, and it came from T cells, B-cell-depleted T cells, or PBMCs.

Produced via immunoSEQ multiplex PCR; TCRdb's table is partial and in-frame only. The data hold a few hundred thousand clones, with approximately 84% observed a single time. Per germline, CDR1 SGDLS and CDR2 YYNGEE. V lost 4 bases and J lost 0; bases outside the gene matches: 7. This CDR3 is 17 amino acids long. Ages ranged from about 18 to 89 years, with residence in more than 20 US areas. Participants had their cohort set by participant-reported clinical history. Resolution of symptoms, clearance, or two negative PCRs was present in recovered Cohort 3 donors. This TCR came from a young man who had recovered from COVID-19. The material sequenced was PBMCs or T cells enriched from blood (not recorded which). The chain has TRBV9 and TRBJ2-4, with 10 bases that match TRBD2. DNA for the CDR3: TGTGCCAGCAGCTCGTCGAGCGGGAGGGGAGCCAAAAACATTCAGTACTTC. Amino acids: CASSSSSGRGAKNIQYF.